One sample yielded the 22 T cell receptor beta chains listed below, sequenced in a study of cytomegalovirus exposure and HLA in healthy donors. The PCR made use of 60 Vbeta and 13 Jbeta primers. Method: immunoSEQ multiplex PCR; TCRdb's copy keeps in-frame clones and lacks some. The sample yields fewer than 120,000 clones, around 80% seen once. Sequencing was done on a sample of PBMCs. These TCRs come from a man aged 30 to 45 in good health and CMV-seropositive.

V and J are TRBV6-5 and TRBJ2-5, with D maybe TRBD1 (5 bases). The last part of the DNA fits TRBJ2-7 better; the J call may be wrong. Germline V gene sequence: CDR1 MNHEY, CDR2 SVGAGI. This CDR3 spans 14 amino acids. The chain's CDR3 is CASKGDSLNYEQYF. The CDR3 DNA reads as TGTGCCAGCAAAGGGGATAGTTTAAACTACGAGCAGTACTTC.

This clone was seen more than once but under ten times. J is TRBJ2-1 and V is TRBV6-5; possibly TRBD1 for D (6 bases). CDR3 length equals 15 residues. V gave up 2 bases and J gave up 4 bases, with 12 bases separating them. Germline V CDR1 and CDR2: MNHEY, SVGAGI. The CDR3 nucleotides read TGTGCCAGCAGTTACGACAGGTCGGAGTACAATGAGCAGTTCTTC. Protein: CASSYDRSEYNEQFF.

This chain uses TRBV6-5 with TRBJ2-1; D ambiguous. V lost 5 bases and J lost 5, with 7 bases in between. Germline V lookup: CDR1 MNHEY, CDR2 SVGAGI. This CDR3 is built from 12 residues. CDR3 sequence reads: CASSRRNNEQFF. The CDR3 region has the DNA TGTGCCAGCAGTCGCAGGAACAATGAGCAGTTCTTC.

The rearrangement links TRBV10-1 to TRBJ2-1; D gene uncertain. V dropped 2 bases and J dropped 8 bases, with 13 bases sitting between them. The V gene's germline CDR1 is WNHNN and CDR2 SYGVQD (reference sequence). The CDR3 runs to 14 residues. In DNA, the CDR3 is TGCGCCAGCAGTGAGCGGCGTACCAGCGATGAGCAGTTCTTC. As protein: CASSERRTSDEQFF.

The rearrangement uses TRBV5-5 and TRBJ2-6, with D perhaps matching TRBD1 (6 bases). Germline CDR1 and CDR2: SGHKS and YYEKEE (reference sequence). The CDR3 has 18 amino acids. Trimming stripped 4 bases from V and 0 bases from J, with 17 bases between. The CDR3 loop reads CASSALTGLGSGANVLTF. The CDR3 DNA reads TGTGCCAGCAGCGCACTGACAGGCCTGGGCTCTGGGGCCAACGTCCTGACTTTC.

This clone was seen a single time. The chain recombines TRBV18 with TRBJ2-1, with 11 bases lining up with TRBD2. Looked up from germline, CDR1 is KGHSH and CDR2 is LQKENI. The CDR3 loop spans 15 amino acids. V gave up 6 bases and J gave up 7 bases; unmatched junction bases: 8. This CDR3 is CASSPLAGGDNEQFF. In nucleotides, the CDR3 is TGTGCCAGCTCCCCTCTAGCGGGGGGCGATAATGAGCAGTTCTTC.

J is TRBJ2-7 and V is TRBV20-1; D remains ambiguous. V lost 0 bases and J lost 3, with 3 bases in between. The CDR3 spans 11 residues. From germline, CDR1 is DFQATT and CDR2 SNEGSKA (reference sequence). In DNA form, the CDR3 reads TGCAGTGCTAGAGAGCGCTACGAGCAGTACTTC. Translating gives CSARERYEQYF.

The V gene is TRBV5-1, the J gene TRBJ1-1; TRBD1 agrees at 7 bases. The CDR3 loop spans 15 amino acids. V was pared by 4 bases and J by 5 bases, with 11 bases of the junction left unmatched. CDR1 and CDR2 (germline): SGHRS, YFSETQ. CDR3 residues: CASSPGQAGSTEAFF. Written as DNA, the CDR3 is TGCGCCAGCAGCCCAGGACAGGCTGGGAGTACTGAAGCTTTCTTT.

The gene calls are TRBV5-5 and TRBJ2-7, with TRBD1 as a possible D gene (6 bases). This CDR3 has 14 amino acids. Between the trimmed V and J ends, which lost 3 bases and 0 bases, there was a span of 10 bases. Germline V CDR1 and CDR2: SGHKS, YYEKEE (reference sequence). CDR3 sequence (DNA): TGTGCCAGCAGCTCAGACAGGCTCTCCTACGAGCAGTACTTC. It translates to CASSSDRLSYEQYF.

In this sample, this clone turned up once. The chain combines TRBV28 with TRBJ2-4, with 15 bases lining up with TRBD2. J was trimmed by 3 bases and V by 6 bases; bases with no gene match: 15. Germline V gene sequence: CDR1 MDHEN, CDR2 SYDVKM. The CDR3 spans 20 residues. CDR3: CASRGGFGLAGGGDKNIQYF. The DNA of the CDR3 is TGTGCCAGCAGGGGAGGGTTTGGACTAGCGGGGGGGGGAGACAAAAACATTCAGTACTTC.

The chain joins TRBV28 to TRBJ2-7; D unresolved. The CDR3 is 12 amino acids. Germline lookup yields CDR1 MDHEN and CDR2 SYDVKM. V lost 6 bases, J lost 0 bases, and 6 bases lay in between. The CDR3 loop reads CASRNTSYEQYF. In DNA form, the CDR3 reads TGTGCCAGCAGGAACACCTCCTACGAGCAGTACTTC.

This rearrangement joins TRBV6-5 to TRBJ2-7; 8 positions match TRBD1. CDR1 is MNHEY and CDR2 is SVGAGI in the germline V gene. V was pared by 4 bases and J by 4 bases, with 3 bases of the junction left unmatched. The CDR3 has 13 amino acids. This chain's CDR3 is CASSWRQGYEQYF. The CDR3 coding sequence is TGTGCCAGCAGTTGGAGACAGGGGTACGAGCAGTACTTC.

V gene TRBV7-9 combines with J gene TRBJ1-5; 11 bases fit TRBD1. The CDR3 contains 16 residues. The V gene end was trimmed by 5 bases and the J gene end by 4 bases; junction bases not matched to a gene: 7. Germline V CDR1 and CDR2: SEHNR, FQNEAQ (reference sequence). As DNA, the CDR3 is TGTGCCAGCAGCCGGGGGGACAGGGGGACTAATCAGCCCCAGCATTTT. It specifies CASSRGDRGTNQPQHF.

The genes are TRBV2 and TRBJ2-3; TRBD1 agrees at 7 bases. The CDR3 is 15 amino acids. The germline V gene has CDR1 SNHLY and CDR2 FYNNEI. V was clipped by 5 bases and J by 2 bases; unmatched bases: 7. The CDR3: CASSPRDSSTDTQYF. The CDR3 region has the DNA TGTGCCAGCAGTCCCCGGGACAGCTCCACAGATACGCAGTATTTT. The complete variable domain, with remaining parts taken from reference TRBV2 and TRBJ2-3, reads EPEVTQTPSHQVTQMGQEVILRCVPISNHLYFYWYRQILGQKVEFLVSFYNNEISEKSEIFDDQFSVERPDGSNFTLKIRSTKLEDSAMYFCASSPRDSSTDTQYFGPGTRLTVL.

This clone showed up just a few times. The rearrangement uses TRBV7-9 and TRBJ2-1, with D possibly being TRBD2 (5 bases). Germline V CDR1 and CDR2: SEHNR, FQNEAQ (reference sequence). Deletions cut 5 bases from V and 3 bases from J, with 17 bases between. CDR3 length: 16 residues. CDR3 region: CASSAPLPRVYNEQFF. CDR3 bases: TGTGCCAGCAGCGCGCCTCTCCCGAGGGTCTACAATGAGCAGTTCTTC.

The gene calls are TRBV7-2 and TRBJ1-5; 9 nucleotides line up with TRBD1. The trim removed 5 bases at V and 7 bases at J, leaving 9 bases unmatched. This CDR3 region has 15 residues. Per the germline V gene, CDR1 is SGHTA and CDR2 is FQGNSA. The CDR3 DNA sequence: TGTGCCAGCAGCACGGGGACAGGGCAACGGCAGCCCCAGCATTTT. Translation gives CASSTGTGQRQPQHF.

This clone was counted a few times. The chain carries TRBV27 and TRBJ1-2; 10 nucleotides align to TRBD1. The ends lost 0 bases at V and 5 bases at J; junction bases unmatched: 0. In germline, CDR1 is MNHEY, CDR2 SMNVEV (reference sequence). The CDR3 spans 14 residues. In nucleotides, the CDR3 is TGTGCCAGCAGTTTATCGGGACAGGGGTATGGCTACACCTTC. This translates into CASSLSGQGYGYTF.

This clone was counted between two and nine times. As DNA, the CDR3 is TGTGCCACCAGCAGAGATCGCGCTGGAACAGGGCGGGAGCAGTACTTC. Translation gives CATSRDRAGTGREQYF. This chain connects TRBV15 to TRBJ2-7; D might be TRBD1 (6 bases). Germline CDR1 and CDR2: LNHNV and YYDKDF (reference sequence). The CDR3 is made up of 16 amino acids. The ends were cut back, 0 bases at V and 7 bases at J, with 19 bases in the middle.

The chain's CDR3 is CASSLPPTGGAYEQYF. The CDR3 DNA follows: TGTGCCAGCAGCTTACCCCCGACAGGGGGCGCCTACGAGCAGTACTTC. This chain uses TRBV11-1 with TRBJ2-7, with 10 bases aligning to TRBD1. Trimming at V came to 2 bases and at J to 2 bases, leaving 6 bases not matched to a gene. CDR3 length: 16 residues. Per the germline V gene, CDR1 is SGHAT and CDR2 is FQDESV (reference sequence). The whole variable domain, remainder taken from reference TRBV11-1 and TRBJ2-7, is EAEVAQSPRYKITEKSQAVAFWCDPISGHATLYWYRQILGQGPELLVQFQDESVVDDSQLPKDRFSAERLKGVDSTLKIQPAELGDSAMYLCASSLPPTGGAYEQYFGPGTRLTVT.

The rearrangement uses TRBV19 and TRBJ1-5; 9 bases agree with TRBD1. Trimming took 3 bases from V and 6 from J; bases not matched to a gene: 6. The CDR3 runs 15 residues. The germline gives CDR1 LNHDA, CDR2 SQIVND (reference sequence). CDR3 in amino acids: CASSIGTGISQPQHF. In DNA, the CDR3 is TGTGCCAGTAGTATTGGGACAGGGATTAGTCAGCCCCAGCATTTT.

Here the CDR3 reads CASSIGDRRNYGYTF. For the CDR3, the DNA is TGTGCCAGTAGTATCGGCGACAGGCGGAACTATGGCTACACCTTC. The V and J genes are TRBV19 and TRBJ1-2, with a weak D call TRBD1 (6 bases). In germline, CDR1 is LNHDA, CDR2 SQIVND (reference sequence). The CDR3 has 15 residues. The V end lost 3 bases, the J end lost 2 bases, and 13 bases lay between the germline ends.

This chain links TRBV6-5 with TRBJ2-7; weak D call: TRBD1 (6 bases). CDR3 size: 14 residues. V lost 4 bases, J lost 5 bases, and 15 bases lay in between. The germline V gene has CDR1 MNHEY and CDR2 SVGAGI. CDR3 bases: TGTGCCAGCAGTTCCTCAACAGGGACCCACGAGCAGTACTTC. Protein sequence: CASSSSTGTHEQYF.